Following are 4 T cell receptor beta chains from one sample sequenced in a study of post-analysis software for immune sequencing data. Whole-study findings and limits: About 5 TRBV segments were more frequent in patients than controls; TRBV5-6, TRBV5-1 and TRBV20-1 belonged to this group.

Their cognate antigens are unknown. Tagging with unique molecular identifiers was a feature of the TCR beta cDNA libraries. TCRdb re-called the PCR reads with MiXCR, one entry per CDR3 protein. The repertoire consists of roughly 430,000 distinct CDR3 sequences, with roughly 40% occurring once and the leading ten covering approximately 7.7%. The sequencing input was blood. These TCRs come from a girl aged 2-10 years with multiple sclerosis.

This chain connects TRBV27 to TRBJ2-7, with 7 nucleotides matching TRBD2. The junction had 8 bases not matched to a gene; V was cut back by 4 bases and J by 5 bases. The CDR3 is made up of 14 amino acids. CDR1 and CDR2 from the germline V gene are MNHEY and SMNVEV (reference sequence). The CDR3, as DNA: TGTGCCAGCAGTTATGGGGGGAGGGTCGACGAGCAGTACTTC. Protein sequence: CASSYGGRVDEQYF.

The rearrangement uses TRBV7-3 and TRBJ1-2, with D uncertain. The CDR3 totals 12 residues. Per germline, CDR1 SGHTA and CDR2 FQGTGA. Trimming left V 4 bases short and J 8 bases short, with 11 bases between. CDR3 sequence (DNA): TGTGCCAGCAGCTACCAAAATGGCGGCTACACCTTC. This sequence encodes CASSYQNGGYTF.

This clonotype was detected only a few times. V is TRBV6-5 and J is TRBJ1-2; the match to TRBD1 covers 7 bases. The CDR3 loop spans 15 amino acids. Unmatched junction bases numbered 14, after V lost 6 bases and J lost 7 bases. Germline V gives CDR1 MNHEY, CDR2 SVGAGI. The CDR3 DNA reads TGTGCCAGCAGCCACTCCGGGACAGACGGTCTTGGCTACACCTTC. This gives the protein CASSHSGTDGLGYTF.

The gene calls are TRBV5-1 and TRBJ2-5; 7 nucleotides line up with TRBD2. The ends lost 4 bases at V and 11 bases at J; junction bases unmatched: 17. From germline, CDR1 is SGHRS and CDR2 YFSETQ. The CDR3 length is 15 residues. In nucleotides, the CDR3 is TGCGCCAGCAGCGGAACGGGGGGAACGCGCAATGAGCAGTACTTC. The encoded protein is CASSGTGGTRNEQYF.